The 25 T cell receptor delta chains listed next were all sequenced from one sample in a study of gamma-delta T cells after stem cell transplantation. TCRdb called clones from the RT-PCR reads again using CATT. The repertoire consists of under 4,000 delta-chain clones, with 12% occurring once and the leading ten covering around 3.3%. The sequenced material came from gamma-delta T cells. Every receptor here comes from a human donor. It is not recorded whose cells these are; they may come from a transplant donor.

The chain links TRAV29/DV5 to TRDJ1; 8 bases agree with TRDD3. Because TCRdb records no J gene, it was assigned here through a match of the DNA to germline. The junction had 19 bases not matched to a gene; V was cut back by 2 bases and J by 7 bases. Germline lookup yields CDR1 NSMFDY and CDR2 ISSIKDK. The CDR3 totals 17 residues. DNA of the CDR3: TGTGCAGCAAGAACCATTCCCACTTTTGGGGGATGGGGTAAACTCATCTTT. It specifies CAARTIPTFGGWGKLIF. The whole variable domain, filled in from reference TRAV29/DV5 and TRDJ1, reads DQQVKQNSPSLSVQEGRISILNCDYTNSMFDYFLWYKKYPAEGPTFLISISSIKDKNEDGRFTVFLNKSAKHLSLHIVPSQPGDSAVYFCAARTIPTFGGWGKLIFGKGTRVTVEP.

The chain couples TRDV1 to TRDJ1, with 8 bases matching TRDD3. Trimming at V came to 0 bases and at J to 0 bases, leaving 27 bases not matched to a gene. Germline V lookup: CDR1 TSWWSYY, CDR2 QGS. CDR3 length equals 24 residues. The CDR3 DNA follows: TGTGCTCTTGGGGAACTAGCGGTACCTATGGTACTGGGGGCCCGGAGGTCGTACACCGATAAACTCATCTTT. Protein product: CALGELAVPMVLGARRSYTDKLIF.

V and J are TRAV29/DV5 and TRDJ1; 10 bases fit TRDD3. The CDR3 is 19 amino acids. V shed 2 bases and J 1 base; nucleotides not matched to a gene: 17. Germline V lookup: CDR1 NSMFDY, CDR2 ISSIKDK. CDR3 bases: TGTGCAGCAAGTTTGTCCCGCTGGGGGATAGGGGAAGGCACCGATAAACTCATCTTT. Translated: CAASLSRWGIGEGTDKLIF.

This clone was counted between two and nine times. The chain uses TRDV3 and TRDJ1; D not certain. Trimming stripped 5 bases from V and 0 bases from J, with 28 bases between. The CDR3 is 18 amino acids. Germline CDR1 and CDR2: TVYSNPD and GDNSRS (reference sequence). Written as DNA, the CDR3 is TGTGCCCTTAAGCATCCTGTTAGGGGTGGTCCGTACACCGATAAACTCATCTTT. This translates into CALKHPVRGGPYTDKLIF.

The table lists this clone with a few counts. The V and J genes are TRDV1 and TRDJ1, with 11 positions matching TRDD3. Germline lookup yields CDR1 TSWWSYY and CDR2 QGS. V shed 3 bases, J shed 0 bases, and the junction held 24 bases outside the gene matches. The CDR3 is 23 amino acids. The CDR3 bases are TGTGCTCTTGGGGACCAAAAGTCCCCGTACTGGGGGATAGAAACCCTGAACACCGATAAACTCATCTTT. It encodes CALGDQKSPYWGIETLNTDKLIF.

V usage is TRDV1 and J usage is TRDJ1, with D possibly TRDD3 on 6 matching bases. Per the germline V gene, CDR1 is TSWWSYY and CDR2 is QGS. The CDR3 totals 19 residues. V was shortened by 4 bases and J by 0 bases, with 24 bases between the two germline ends. The CDR3 is CALGGRQRAGISYTDKLIF. DNA of the CDR3: TGTGCTCTTGGGGGCCGCCAGAGAGCGGGGATCTCGTACACCGATAAACTCATCTTT.

The V and J genes are TRDV1 and TRDJ2; no definite D call. With 7 bases removed from V and 0 bases from J, the gap between germline ends came to 21 bases. CDR3 size: 18 residues. From germline, CDR1 is TSWWSYY and CDR2 QGS. In nucleotides, the CDR3 is TGTGCTCTTGAAACAAGTCGCGGGGTAAAAGCTTTGACAGCACAACTCTTCTTT. Translating it yields CALETSRGVKALTAQLFF.

This clone has just a few counts. The chain is built from TRDV1 and TRDJ1, with a weak D call TRDD3 (6 bases). V was pared by 2 bases and J by 0 bases, with 19 bases between. Per germline, CDR1 TSWWSYY and CDR2 QGS. The CDR3 consists of 18 residues. The CDR3, as DNA: TGTGCTCTTGGGGAATACAATGGTCCGGGGGAGTACACCGATAAACTCATCTTT. Its protein is CALGEYNGPGEYTDKLIF.

This clone occurred a few times. V is TRDV3 and J is TRDJ1, with D possibly TRDD3 on 6 matching bases. Germline V gene sequence: CDR1 TVYSNPD, CDR2 GDNSRS (reference sequence). The V end was cut by 3 bases, the J end by 0 bases, with 20 bases between. This CDR3 spans 16 amino acids. Written as DNA, the CDR3 is TGTGCCTTCGCAAGGATACAAGGGCCGTACACCGATAAACTCATCTTT. Its translation is CAFARIQGPYTDKLIF.

This clone was counted between two and nine times. This chain links TRDV1 with TRDJ1, with TRDD3 matching over 8 bases. V dropped 4 bases and J dropped 0; count of bases not matched to a gene: 16. Germline V lookup: CDR1 TSWWSYY, CDR2 QGS. This CDR3 is 19 amino acids long. In nucleotides, the CDR3 is TGTGCTCTTGGGGTCACACACGGGGATACTTACCTGTACACCGATAAACTCATCTTT. Residues: CALGVTHGDTYLYTDKLIF.

By proportion, this clone is large (0.1 to 1%). Other DNA variants within this sample encode the same CDR3. The V call is TRDV2, the J call TRDJ2; 13 nucleotides agree with TRDD3. V was pared by 3 bases and J by 8 bases, with 2 bases of the junction left unmatched. Germline values: CDR1 GEAIGNYY, CDR2 EKD. This CDR3 is built from 14 residues. In nucleotides, the CDR3 is TGTGCCTGTGACGTACTGGGGGATACGGCACAACTCTTCTTT. It yields the protein CACDVLGDTAQLFF.

V usage is TRDV3 and J usage is TRDJ1, with 11 bases matching TRDD3. TCRdb gives no J gene; it was assigned here by matching the DNA to germline. The CDR3 consists of 16 residues. The germline CDR1 and CDR2 sequences are TVYSNPD and GDNSRS (reference sequence). V lost 4 bases to trimming and J lost 7 bases; unmatched junction nucleotides: 17. Written as DNA, the CDR3 is TGTGCCTGGAGGCCTGGAAACTGGGGGATAAGAGGTAAACTCATCTTT. It translates to CAWRPGNWGIRGKLIF.

The CDR3 nucleotides read TGTGCCTCCAAACTGGGGGTTCCTCCGCCAGCACAACTCTTCTTT. It specifies CASKLGVPPPAQLFF. The chain links TRDV3 to TRDJ2; 8 bases fit TRDD3. The V gene's germline CDR1 is TVYSNPD and CDR2 GDNSRS (reference sequence). This CDR3 region has 15 residues. V shed 4 bases and J 6 bases; nucleotides not matched to a gene: 13. The complete variable domain, with remaining parts taken from reference TRDV3 and TRDJ2, reads CDKVTQSSPDQTVASGSEVVLLCTYDTVYSNPDLFWYRIRPDYSFQFVFYGDNSRSEGADFTQGRFSVKHILTQKAFHLVISPVRTEDSATYYCASKLGVPPPAQLFFGKGTQLIVEP.

This clone showed up just a few times. This chain links TRDV1 with TRDJ1, with 12 bases aligning to TRDD3. This CDR3 is 19 amino acids long. CDR1 and CDR2 from the germline V gene are TSWWSYY and QGS. The J segment lost 3 bases and the V segment lost 5 bases, leaving 16 bases of the junction unmatched. The CDR3 loop reads CALGLKTWGIRIFADKLIF. CDR3 DNA: TGTGCTCTTGGGCTAAAAACCTGGGGGATACGCATATTTGCCGATAAACTCATCTTT.

This clone was seen a single time. A much larger clone lies one base from this, so it may be a read error. This chain links TRAV29/DV5 with TRDJ1, with 13 positions matching TRDD3. TCRdb gives no J gene; it was assigned here by matching the DNA to germline. In germline, CDR1 is NSMFDY, CDR2 ISSIKDK. The length of the CDR3 is 19 residues. V was clipped by 2 bases and J by 3 bases; unmatched bases: 16. CDR3 region: CAARRNTPLTGGYADKLIF. Written as DNA, the CDR3 is TGTGCAGCAAGGAGAAACACACCCCTTACTGGGGGATACGCCGATAAACTCATCTTT.

Only a few counts were recorded for this clone. This chain joins TRDV1 and TRDJ1, with unresolved D. V was cut by 4 bases and J by 2 bases, with 14 bases left in between. Per germline, CDR1 TSWWSYY and CDR2 QGS. The CDR3 runs to 15 residues. CDR3 sequence: CALGVLPNLTDKLIF. The CDR3 DNA reads TGTGCTCTTGGGGTCCTCCCCAACCTGACCGATAAACTCATCTTT.

The chain has TRDV1 and TRDJ1, with TRDD3 identical over 13 bases. The CDR3 spans 24 residues. CDR1 is TSWWSYY, CDR2 QGS, per germline. With 0 bases clipped from V and 5 bases from J, the junction kept 27 bases outside the gene matches. DNA of the CDR3: TGTGCTCTTGGGGAACTAGGGTGGTTTGCAGGTACTGGGGGATACGCCTCTAGGGGAGATAAACTCATCTTT. This encodes CALGELGWFAGTGGYASRGDKLIF.

This clone ranks as medium-sized. V and J are TRDV3 and TRDJ1; 9 positions match TRDD3. CDR3 size: 16 residues. The V gene's germline CDR1 is TVYSNPD and CDR2 GDNSRS (reference sequence). The junction had 11 bases not matched to a gene; V was cut back by 0 bases and J by 3 bases. CDR3 sequence reads: CAFSLGTGGPPDKLIF. In DNA, the CDR3 is TGTGCCTTTAGCTTGGGTACTGGGGGACCCCCCGATAAACTCATCTTT.

This clone was observed a handful of times. The J gene is TRDJ1, the V gene TRDV1; 8 bases are a match to TRDD3. The CDR3 is 18 amino acids. Germline CDR1 TSWWSYY, CDR2 QGS. V dropped 2 bases and J dropped 11; count of bases not matched to a gene: 22. This CDR3 reads CALGESGTIRAGYGGLIF. CDR3 sequence (DNA): TGTGCTCTTGGGGAATCAGGGACTATTCGTGCGGGATACGGGGGGCTCATCTTT.

In regard to this clone: Other DNA sequences from this sample encode an identical CDR3 as well. The chain couples TRDV2 to TRDJ1; TRDD3 aligns across 7 bases. This CDR3 region has 16 residues. CDR1 is GEAIGNYY, CDR2 EKD, per germline. The V and J ends lost 0 bases and 6 bases, in that order; junction bases with no gene match: 12. The CDR3 region is CACDTAVLGNENKLIF. The DNA for the CDR3 is TGTGCCTGTGACACCGCTGTACTGGGGAACGAAAATAAACTCATCTTT.

This clone was counted a few times. This chain links TRDV3 with TRDJ1, with D perhaps matching TRDD3 (9 bases). The germline V gene encodes CDR1 TVYSNPD and CDR2 GDNSRS (reference sequence). Trimming removed 2 bases from V and 3 bases from J, with 43 bases in between. This CDR3 comprises 23 residues. CDR3 in DNA: TGTGCCTTTGCTTCCTACGTTCAGTTTCCTGGGGGATCTAGTGCTCCTTTCGCCGATAAACTCATCTTT. It codes for CAFASYVQFPGGSSAPFADKLIF.

This chain links TRAV29/DV5 with TRDJ1; TRDD3 aligns across 10 bases. TCRdb offers no J gene call, so here the DNA was matched to germline to obtain one. V gave up 2 bases and J gave up 0 bases; unmatched junction bases: 16. In germline, CDR1 is NSMFDY, CDR2 ISSIKDK. The CDR3 is 19 residues long. This CDR3 reads CAAREVRGIRSTYTDKLIF. The CDR3 DNA is TGTGCAGCAAGGGAAGTCCGGGGGATACGCTCTACGTACACCGATAAACTCATCTTT.

This clone rates as medium-sized. The rearrangement joins TRDV2 to TRDJ3, with 9 nucleotides matching TRDD3. Per germline, CDR1 GEAIGNYY and CDR2 EKD. The ends lost 0 bases at V and 3 bases at J; junction bases unmatched: 2. The CDR3 sequence is 17 residues long. CDR3 bases: TGTGCCTGTGACACCGTACTGGGGGACTGGGACACCCGACAGATGTTTTTC. Its translation is CACDTVLGDWDTRQMFF.

This clone was found a few times. The chain employs TRDV1 and TRDJ1; 13 bases align to TRDD3. Germline V CDR1 and CDR2: TSWWSYY, QGS. After removal of 5 bases from V and 0 bases from J, the junction contained 9 bases not matched to a gene. The CDR3 has 18 residues. The CDR3, as DNA: TGTGCTCTTGGGCCCGTACTGGGGGATACGCCCTACACCGATAAACTCATCTTT. Its translation is CALGPVLGDTPYTDKLIF.

On this clone: Compared with germline, one end of the junction differs, possibly owing to a read error. The chain combines TRDV2 with TRDJ3; TRDD3 matches at 7 bases. Because TCRdb records no J gene, it was assigned here through a match of the DNA to germline. From germline, CDR1 is GEAIGNYY and CDR2 EKD. The CDR3 is 19 residues long. The CDR3 bases are TGTGCCTGTGATCCTGGGGGTTACCCGAGCTCCTGGGGCACCCGACAGATGTTTTTC. As protein: CACDPGGYPSSWGTRQMFF.